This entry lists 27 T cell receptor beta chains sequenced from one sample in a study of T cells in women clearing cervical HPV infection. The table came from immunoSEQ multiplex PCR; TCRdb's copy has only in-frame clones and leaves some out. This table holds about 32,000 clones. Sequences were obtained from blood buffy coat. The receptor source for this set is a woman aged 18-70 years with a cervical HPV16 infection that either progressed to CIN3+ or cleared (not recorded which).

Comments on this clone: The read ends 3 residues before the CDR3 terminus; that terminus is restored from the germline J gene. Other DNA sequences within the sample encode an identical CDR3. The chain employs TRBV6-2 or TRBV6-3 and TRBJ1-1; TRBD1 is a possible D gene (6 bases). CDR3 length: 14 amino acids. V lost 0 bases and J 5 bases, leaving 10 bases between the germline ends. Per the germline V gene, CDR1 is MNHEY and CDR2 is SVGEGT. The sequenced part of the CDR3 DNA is TGTGCCAGCAGTTACTCGAGAGGGGGAACTGAA. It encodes CASSYSRGGTE. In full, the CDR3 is CASSYSRGGTEAFF.

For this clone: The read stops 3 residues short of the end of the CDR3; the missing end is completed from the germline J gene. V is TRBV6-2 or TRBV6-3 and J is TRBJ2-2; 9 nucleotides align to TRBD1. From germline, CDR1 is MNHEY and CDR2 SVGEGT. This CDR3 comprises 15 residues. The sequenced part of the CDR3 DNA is TGTGCCAGCAGTCGGACAGGGGCTACTAATGAAAAG. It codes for CASSRTGATNEK. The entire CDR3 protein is CASSRTGATNEKLFF.

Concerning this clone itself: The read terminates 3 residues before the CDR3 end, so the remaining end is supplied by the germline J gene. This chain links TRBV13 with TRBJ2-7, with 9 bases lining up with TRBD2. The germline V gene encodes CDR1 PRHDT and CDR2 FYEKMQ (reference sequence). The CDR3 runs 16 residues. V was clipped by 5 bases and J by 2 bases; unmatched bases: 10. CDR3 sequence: CASSPRVAGAAYEQYF. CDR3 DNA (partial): TGTGCCAGCAGCCCCCGGGTAGCGGGGGCCGCCTACGAG.

The chain's CDR3 is CASSHGTGGEETQYF. Incomplete CDR3 DNA: TGCGCCAGCAGCCACGGGACAGGGGGCGAGGAGACC. V usage is TRBV5-1 and J usage is TRBJ2-5, with 12 bases matching TRBD1. The CDR3 end is not reached by the read, which stops 3 residues before it; the germline J gene fills it in. Germline lookup yields CDR1 SGHRS and CDR2 YFSETQ. CDR3 length: 15 residues. V lost 4 bases to trimming and J lost 5 bases; unmatched junction nucleotides: 6.

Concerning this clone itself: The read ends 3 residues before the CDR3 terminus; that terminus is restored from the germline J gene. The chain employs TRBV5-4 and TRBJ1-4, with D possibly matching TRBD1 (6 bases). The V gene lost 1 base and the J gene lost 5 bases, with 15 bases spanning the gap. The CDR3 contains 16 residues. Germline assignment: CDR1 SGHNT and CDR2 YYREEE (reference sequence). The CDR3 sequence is CASSLSGDTENEKLFF. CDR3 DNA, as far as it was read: TGTGCCAGCAGCTTGTCCGGGGACACGGAAAATGAAAAA.

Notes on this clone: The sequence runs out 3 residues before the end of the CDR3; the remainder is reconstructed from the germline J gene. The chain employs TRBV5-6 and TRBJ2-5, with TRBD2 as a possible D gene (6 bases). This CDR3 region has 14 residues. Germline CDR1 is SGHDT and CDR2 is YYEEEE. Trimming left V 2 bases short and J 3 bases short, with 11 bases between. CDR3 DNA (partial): TGTGCCAGCAGCTTTATCTCGGGGGAAGAGACC. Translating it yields CASSFISGEET. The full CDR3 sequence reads CASSFISGEETQYF.

Here the CDR3 reads CASSLAYSGANVLTF. Incomplete CDR3 DNA: TGTGCCAGCAGCTTAGCTTACTCTGGGGCCAACGTC. This sequence joins TRBV13 and TRBJ2-6; D gene uncertain. With the read ending 3 residues before the CDR3 end, the germline J gene is used to fill in that end. This CDR3 comprises 15 residues. Between the trimmed V and J ends, which lost 1 base and 0 bases, there was a span of 4 bases. Germline values: CDR1 PRHDT, CDR2 FYEKMQ (reference sequence).

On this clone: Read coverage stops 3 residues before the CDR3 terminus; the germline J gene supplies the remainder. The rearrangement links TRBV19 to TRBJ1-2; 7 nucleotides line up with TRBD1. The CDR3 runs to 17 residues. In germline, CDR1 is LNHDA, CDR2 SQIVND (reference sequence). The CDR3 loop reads CASSIRQGRIFGNIYTF. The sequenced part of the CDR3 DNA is TGTGCCAGTAGTATCAGACAGGGAAGGATTTTTGGGAACATC.

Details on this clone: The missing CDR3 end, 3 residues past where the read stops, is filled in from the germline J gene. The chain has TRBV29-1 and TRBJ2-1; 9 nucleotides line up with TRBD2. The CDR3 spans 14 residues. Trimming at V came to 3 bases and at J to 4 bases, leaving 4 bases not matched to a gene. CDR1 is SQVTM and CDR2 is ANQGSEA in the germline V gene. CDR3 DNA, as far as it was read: TGCAGCGTTGATCGGCTAGCGGGGTACAATGAG. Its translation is CSVDRLAGYNE. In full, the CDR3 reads CSVDRLAGYNEQFF.

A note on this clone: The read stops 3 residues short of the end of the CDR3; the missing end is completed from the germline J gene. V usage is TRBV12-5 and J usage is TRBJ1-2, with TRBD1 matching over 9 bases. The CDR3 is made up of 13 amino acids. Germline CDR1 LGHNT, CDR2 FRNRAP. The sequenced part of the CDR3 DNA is TGTGCTAGTGGTTGGACAGGGGCCGGGGGC. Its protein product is CASGWTGAGG. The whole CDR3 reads CASGWTGAGGYTF.

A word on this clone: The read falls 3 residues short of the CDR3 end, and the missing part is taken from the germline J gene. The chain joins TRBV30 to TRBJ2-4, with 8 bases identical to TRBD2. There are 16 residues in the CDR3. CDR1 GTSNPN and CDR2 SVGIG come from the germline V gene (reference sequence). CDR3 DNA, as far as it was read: TGTGCCTGGAGTTTGGTGGCGGGGGGTTTCCAAGAGACT. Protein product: CAWSLVAGGFQET. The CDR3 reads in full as CAWSLVAGGFQETQYF.

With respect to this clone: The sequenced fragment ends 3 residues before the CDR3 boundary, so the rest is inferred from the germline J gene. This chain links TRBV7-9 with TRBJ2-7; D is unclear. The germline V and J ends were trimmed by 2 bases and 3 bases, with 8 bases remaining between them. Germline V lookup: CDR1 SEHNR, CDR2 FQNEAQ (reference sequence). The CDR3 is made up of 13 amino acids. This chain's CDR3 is CASSLFQNYEQYF. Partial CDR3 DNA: TGTGCCAGCAGCTTATTCCAGAACTACGAG. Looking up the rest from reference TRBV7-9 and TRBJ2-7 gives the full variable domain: DTGVSQNPRHKITKRGQNVTFRCDPISEHNRLYWYRQTLGQGPEFLTYFQNEAQLEKSRLLSDRFSAERPKGSFSTLEIQRTEQGDSAMYLCASSLFQNYEQYFGPGTRLTVT.

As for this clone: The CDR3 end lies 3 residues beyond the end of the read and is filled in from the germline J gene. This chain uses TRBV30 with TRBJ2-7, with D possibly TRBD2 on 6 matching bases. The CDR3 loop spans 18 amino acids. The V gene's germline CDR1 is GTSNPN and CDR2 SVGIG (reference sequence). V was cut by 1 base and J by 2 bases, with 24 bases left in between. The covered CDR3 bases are TGTGCCTGGAGTGCCCCCTTTCGTCGACGGGGGATAACCTACGAG. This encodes CAWSAPFRRRGITYE. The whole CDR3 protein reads CAWSAPFRRRGITYEQYF.

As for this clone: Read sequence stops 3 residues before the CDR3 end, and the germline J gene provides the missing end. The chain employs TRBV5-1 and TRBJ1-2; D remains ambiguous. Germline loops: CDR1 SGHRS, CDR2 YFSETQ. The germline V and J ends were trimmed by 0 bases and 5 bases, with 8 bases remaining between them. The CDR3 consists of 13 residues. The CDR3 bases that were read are TGCGCCAGCAGCTTGGAGGGCGAATATGGC. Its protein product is CASSLEGEYG. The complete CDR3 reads CASSLEGEYGYTF.

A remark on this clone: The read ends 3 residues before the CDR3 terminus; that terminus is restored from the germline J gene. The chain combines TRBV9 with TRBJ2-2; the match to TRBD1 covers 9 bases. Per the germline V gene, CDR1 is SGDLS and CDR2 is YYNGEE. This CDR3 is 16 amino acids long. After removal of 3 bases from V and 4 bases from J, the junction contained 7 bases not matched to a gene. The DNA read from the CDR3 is TGTGCCAGCAGCGCCGGAGGACAGGGGACCACCGGGGAG. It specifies CASSAGGQGTTGE. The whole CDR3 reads CASSAGGQGTTGELFF.

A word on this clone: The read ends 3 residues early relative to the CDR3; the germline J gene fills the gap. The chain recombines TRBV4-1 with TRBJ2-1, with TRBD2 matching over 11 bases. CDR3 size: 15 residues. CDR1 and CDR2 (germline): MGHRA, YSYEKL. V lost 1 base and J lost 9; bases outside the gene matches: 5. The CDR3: CASSQGLAGFGEQFF. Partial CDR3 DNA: TGCGCCAGCAGCCAAGGACTAGCGGGGTTCGGTGAG.

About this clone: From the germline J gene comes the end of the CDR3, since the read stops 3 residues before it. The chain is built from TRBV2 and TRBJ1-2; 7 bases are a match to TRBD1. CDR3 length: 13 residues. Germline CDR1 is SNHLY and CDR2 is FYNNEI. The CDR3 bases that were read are TGTGCCAGCAGTGACACCACAGGGGTAGGC. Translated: CASSDTTGVG. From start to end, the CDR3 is CASSDTTGVGYTF.

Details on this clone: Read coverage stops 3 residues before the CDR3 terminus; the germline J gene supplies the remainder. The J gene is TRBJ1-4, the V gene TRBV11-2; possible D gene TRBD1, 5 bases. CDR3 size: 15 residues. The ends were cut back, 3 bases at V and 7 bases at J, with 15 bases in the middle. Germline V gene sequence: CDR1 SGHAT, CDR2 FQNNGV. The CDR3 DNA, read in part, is TGTGCCAGCAGCTTGGGGCGTGTGGGGAGTGAAAAA. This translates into CASSLGRVGSEK. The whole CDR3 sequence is CASSLGRVGSEKLFF. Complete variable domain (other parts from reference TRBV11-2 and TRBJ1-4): EAGVAQSPRYKIIEKRQSVAFWCNPISGHATLYWYQQILGQGPKLLIQFQNNGVVDDSQLPKDRFSAERLKGVDSTLKIQPAKLEDSAVYLCASSLGRVGSEKLFFGSGTQLSVL.

Here the CDR3 reads CASRLDRGYNEQFF. The DNA read from the CDR3 is TGTGCCAGCCGCCTAGACAGGGGATACAATGAG. The chain joins TRBV7-7 to TRBJ2-1, with 8 bases that match TRBD1. The CDR3 extends 3 residues past the end of the read, so its final part is completed from the germline J gene. This CDR3 is 14 amino acids long. V shed 8 bases, J shed 4 bases, and the junction held 7 bases outside the gene matches. The germline V gene encodes CDR1 SSHAT and CDR2 FNYEAQ (reference sequence).

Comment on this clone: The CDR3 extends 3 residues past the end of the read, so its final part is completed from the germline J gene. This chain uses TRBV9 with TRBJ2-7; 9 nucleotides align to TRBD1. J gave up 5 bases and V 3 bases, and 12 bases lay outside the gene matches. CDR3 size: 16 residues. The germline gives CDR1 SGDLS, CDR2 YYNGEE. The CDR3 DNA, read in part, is TGTGCCAGCAGCGCTACCTTCGGGACAGGGTACCACGAG. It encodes CASSATFGTGYHE. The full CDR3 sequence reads CASSATFGTGYHEQYF.

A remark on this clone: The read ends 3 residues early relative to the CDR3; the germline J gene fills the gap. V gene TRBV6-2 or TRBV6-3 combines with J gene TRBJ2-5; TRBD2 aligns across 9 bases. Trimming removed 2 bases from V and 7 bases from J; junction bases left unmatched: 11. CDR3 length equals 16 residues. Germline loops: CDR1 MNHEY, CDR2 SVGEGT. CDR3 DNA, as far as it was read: TGTGCCAGCAGTTACATTCGCGGGGGGGCGGCAGGGACC. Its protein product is CASSYIRGGAAGT. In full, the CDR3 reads CASSYIRGGAAGTQYF.

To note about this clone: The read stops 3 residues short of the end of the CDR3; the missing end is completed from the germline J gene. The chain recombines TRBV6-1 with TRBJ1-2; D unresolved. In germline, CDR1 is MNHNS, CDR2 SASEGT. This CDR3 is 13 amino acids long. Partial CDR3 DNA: TGTGCCAGCAGTGAACCCCCGGCGGATACC. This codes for CASSEPPADT. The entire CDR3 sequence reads CASSEPPADTYTF.

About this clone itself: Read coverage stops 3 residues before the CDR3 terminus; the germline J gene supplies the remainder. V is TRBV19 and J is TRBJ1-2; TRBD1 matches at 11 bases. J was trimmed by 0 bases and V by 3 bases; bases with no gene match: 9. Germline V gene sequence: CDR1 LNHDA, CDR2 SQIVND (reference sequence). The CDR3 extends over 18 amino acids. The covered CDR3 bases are TGTGCCAGTAGTATCCTTGGACAGGGGGCCTCAGCTAACTATGGC. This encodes CASSILGQGASANYG. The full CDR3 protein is CASSILGQGASANYGYTF.

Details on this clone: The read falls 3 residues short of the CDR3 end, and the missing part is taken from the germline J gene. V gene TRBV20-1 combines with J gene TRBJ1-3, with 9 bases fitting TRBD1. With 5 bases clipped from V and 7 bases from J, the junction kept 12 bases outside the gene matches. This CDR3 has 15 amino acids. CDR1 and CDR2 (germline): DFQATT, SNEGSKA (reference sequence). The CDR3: CSALVGQGFSNTIYF. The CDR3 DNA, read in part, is TGCAGTGCTTTAGTGGGACAGGGTTTTTCTAACACC.

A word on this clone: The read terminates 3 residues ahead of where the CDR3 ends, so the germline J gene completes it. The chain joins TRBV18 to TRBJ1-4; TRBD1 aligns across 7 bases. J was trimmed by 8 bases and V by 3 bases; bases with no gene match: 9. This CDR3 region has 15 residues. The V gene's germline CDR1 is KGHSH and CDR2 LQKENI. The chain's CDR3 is CASSPSGGPGEKLFF. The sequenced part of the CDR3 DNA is TGTGCCAGCTCACCTTCAGGGGGGCCTGGAGAAAAA.

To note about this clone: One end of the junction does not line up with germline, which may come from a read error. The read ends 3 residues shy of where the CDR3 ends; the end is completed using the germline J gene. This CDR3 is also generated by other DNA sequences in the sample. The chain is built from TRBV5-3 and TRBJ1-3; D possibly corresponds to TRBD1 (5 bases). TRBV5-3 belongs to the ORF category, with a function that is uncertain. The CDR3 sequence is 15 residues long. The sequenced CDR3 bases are TGTGCCAGAAGCTTGTGTGGGACTGTCGGAAACACA. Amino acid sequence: CARSLCGTVGNT. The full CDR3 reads CARSLCGTVGNTIYF.

The chain's CDR3 is CASSEGPIGSGELFF. The sequenced part of the CDR3 DNA is TGTGCCAGCAGTGAAGGACCAATCGGGTCCGGGGAG. V usage is TRBV6-1 and J usage is TRBJ2-2; D gene uncertain. The observed sequence ends 3 residues before the CDR3 terminus, with the missing tail filled in from the germline J gene. This CDR3 comprises 15 residues. V was clipped by 1 base and J by 6 bases, with 12 bases between them. The germline CDR1 and CDR2 sequences are MNHNS and SASEGT.